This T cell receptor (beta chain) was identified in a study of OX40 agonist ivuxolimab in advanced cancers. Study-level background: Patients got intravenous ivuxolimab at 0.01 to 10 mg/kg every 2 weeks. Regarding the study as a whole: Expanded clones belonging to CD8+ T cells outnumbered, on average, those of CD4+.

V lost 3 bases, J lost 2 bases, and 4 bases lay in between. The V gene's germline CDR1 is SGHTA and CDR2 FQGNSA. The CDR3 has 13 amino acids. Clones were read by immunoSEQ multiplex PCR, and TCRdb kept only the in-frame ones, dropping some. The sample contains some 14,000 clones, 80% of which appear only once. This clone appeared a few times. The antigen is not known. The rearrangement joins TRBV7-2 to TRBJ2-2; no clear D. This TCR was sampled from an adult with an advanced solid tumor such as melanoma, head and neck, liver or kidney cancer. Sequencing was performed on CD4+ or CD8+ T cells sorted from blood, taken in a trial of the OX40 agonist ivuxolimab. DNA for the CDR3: TGTGCCAGCAGCTTGGATAACACCGGGGAGCTGTTTTTT. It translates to CASSLDNTGELFF.